The sequence of this TCR beta chain was determined in a study of shared clonotypes between healthy human individuals. At the level of the study: CD4 naive and CD4 memory each took three plates per donor, while CD8 naive took two and CD8 memory one.

This table comes from immunoSEQ multiplex PCR, and its TCRdb copy is limited to in-frame clones, with some not included. Among roughly 1,500,000 clones listed, around 98.5% were seen once. V was trimmed by 4 bases and J by 5 bases, leaving 15 bases between them. The CDR3 length is 15 residues. Germline CDR1 and CDR2: SGDLS and YYNGEE. Input material: naive CD4+ T cells sorted from blood. As for subset: CD45RA+ positively selected. The V call is TRBV9, the J call TRBJ2-2, with D possibly TRBD2 on 5 matching bases. The source is a young man in good health. CDR3: CASSPRMRRTGELFF. DNA for the CDR3: TGTGCCAGCAGCCCCCGGATGAGGAGGACCGGGGAGCTGTTTTTT.